This TCR beta chain was recorded in a study of memory CD4+ T cells and cytomegalovirus serostatus. Study overall: Healthy Belgian adult donors included about nine CMV-positive and some 24 CMV-negative people.

Study conclusions and caveats: Suggested: most of the CMV-linked TCR signature lies in CD4+ memory cells. CD4+ memory repertoires contained about two fifths of the roughly 160 reported CMV TCRbeta sequences.

Clones were sequenced by immunoSEQ multiplex PCR, and TCRdb holds only the in-frame ones, with some missing. The table lists 75,000 to 95,000 clones, 80% of them singletons. Trimming removed 2 bases from V and 1 base from J; junction bases left unmatched: 4. CDR1 PRHDT and CDR2 FYEKMQ come from the germline V gene (reference sequence). CDR3 size: 15 residues. Regarding this clone: Antigen unknown.

The sort gate was single viable CD3+CD4+CD8-CD45RO+ cells for memory CD4+ T cells. CD4+ T cells were isolated by positive magnetic selection. Source material: memory CD4+ T cells from blood. The chain recombines TRBV13 with TRBJ2-7, with 8 bases aligning to TRBD2. The TCR sequence derives from an adult in good health and CMV-seronegative. CDR3 coding DNA: TGTGCCAGCAGCTTAAGACTAGCGTCGTCCTACGAGCAGTACTTC. Translated, it gives CASSLRLASSYEQYF.